This TCR beta chain was sequenced in a study of radiotherapy plus CTLA-4 blockade in lung cancer. Study results and caveats: Expansion of tumor-derived TCR clones was observed in blood after radiotherapy plus ipilimumab.

As for this clone: What it binds is unknown.

Clones were read by immunoSEQ multiplex PCR, and TCRdb kept only the in-frame ones, dropping some. The table records tens of thousands of clones, roughly four fifths of them present only once. V was clipped by 0 bases and J by 0 bases, with 6 bases between them. The CDR3 is 16 residues long. Germline assignment: CDR1 MNHEY and CDR2 SVGAGI. The sample was peripheral blood, taken from a patient treated with radiotherapy plus ipilimumab. The V and J genes are TRBV6-5 and TRBJ1-6; D is undetermined. The TCR sequence derives from a human donor with non-small cell lung cancer whose response to radiotherapy plus ipilimumab could not be evaluated. In DNA, the CDR3 is TGTGCCAGCAGTTACTCGAAGAGCTCCTATAATTCACCCCTCCACTTT. Amino acid sequence: CASSYSKSSYNSPLHF.